Included here is one T cell receptor (beta chain) sequence, with context. These data originate in a study of blood T cell repertoires in COVID-19. Study background: The United States, Italy and Spain supplied acute and convalescent COVID-19 samples. T cells, B-cell-depleted T cells, or PBMCs provided the cDNA or gDNA that served as material.

The V and J ends lost 5 bases and 5 bases, in that order; junction bases with no gene match: 6. This CDR3 is built from 15 residues. Per the germline V gene, CDR1 is SGHAT and CDR2 is FQNNGV. Under the authors' procedure: Estimated nucleated cell counts came from reference gene primer amplification. Measured with immunoSEQ multiplex PCR; TCRdb has only the in-frame clones, and not every one. V, J and clone size were drawn from that table, and D and trimming were deduced from the DNA. The profile shows over 50,000 clones, 65% to 90% of them singletons. This chain connects TRBV11-2 to TRBJ1-6, with 7 bases that match TRBD1. What was sequenced was peripheral blood. This receptor was obtained from a human donor in a cohort sampled during active COVID-19. CDR3 nucleotide sequence: TGTGCCAGCAGCCCCCGGGGACAGAATAATTCACCCCTCCACTTT. It yields the protein CASSPRGQNNSPLHF.